This TCR beta chain comes out of a study of blood T cell repertoires in COVID-19. Overall study context: Italy, Spain and the United States were the sources of the convalescent and acute COVID-19 samples. T cells, B-cell-depleted T cells, or PBMCs provided the cDNA or gDNA that served as material.

In the original workflow: Amplification with reference gene primers provided the estimates of nucleated cell counts. Assay: immunoSEQ multiplex PCR; the TCRdb copy retains only in-frame clones and omits some. From that table come the V and J calls and clone size; the DNA was used to work out D and trimming. The table lists about 150,000 clones, more than 75% of them singletons. Trimming cost V 3 bases and J 11 bases, with 16 bases left between them. The CDR3 consists of 13 residues. Germline V gives CDR1 MNHNS, CDR2 SASEGT. Sequencing used peripheral blood. This receptor was identified in a woman aged 45-65 years with active or convalescent COVID-19. V and J are TRBV6-1 and TRBJ1-1, with D maybe TRBD1 (6 bases). DNA of the CDR3: TGTGCCAGCAGTGAGCTCAGGGGTCGGGGCGCTTTCTTT. It is translated as CASSELRGRGAFF.